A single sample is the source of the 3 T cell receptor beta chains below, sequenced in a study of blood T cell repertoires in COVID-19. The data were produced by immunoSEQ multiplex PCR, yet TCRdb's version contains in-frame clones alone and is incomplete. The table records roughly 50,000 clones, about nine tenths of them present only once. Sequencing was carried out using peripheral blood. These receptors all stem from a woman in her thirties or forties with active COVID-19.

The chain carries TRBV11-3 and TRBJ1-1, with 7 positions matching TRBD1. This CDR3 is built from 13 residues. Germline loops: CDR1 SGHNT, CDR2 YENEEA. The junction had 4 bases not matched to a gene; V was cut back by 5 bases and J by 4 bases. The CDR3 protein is CASSTGDGTEAFF. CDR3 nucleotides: TGTGCCAGCAGCACAGGGGATGGCACTGAAGCTTTCTTT.

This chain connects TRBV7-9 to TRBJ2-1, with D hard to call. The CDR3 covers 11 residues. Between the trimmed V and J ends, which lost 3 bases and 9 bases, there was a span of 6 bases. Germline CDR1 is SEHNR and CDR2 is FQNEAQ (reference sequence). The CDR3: CASSFGGEQFF. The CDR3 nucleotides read TGTGCCAGCAGCTTTGGCGGTGAGCAGTTCTTC.

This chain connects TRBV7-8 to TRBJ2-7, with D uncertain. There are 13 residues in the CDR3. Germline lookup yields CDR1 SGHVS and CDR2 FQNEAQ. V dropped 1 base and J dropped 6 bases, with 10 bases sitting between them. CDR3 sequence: CASSLGVEFEQYF. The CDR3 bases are TGTGCCAGCAGCTTAGGGGTGGAGTTCGAGCAGTACTTC.